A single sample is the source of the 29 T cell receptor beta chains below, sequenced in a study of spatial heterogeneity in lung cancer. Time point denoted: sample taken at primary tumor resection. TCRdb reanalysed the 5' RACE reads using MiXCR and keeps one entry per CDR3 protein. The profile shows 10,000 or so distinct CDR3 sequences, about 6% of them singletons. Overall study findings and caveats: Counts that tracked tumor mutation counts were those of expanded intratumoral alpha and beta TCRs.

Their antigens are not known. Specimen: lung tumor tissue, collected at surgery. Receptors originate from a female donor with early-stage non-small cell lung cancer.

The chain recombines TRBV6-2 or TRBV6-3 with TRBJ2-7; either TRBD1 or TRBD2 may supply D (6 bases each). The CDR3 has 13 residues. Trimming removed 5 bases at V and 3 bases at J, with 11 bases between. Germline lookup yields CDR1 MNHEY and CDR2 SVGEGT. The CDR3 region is CASSRGDNYEQYF. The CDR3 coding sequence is TGTGCCAGCAGTAGGGGGGACAACTACGAGCAGTACTTC.

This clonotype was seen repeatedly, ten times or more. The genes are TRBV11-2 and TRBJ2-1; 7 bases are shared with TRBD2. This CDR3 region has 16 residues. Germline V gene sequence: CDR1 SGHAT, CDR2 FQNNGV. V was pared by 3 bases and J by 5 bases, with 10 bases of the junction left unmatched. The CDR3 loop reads CASSLRSGNFDNEQFF. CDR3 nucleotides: TGTGCCAGCAGCTTGCGAAGCGGGAACTTCGACAATGAGCAGTTCTTC. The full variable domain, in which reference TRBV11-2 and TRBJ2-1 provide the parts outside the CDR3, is EAGVAQSPRYKIIEKRQSVAFWCNPISGHATLYWYQQILGQGPKLLIQFQNNGVVDDSQLPKDRFSAERLKGVDSTLKIQPAKLEDSAVYLCASSLRSGNFDNEQFFGPGTRLTVL.

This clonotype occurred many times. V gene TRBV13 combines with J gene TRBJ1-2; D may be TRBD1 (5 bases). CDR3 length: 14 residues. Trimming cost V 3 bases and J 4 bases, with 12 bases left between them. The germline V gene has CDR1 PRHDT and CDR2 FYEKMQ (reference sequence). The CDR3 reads CASSLGDGPYGYTF. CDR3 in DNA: TGTGCCAGCAGCTTGGGGGACGGTCCCTATGGCTACACCTTC.

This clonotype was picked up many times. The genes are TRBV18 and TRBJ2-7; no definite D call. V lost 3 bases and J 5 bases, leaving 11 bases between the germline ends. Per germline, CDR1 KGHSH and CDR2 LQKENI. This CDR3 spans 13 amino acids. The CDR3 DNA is TGTGCCAGCTCACCCGGTAGTGGGGACGAGCAGTACTTC. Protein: CASSPGSGDEQYF.

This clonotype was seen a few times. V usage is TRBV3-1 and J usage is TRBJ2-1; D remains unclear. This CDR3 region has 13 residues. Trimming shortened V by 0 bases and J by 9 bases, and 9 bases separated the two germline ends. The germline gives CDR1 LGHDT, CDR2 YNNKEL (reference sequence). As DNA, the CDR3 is TGTGCCAGCAGCCAAGATCCGGGTCCTGAGCAGTTCTTC. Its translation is CASSQDPGPEQFF.

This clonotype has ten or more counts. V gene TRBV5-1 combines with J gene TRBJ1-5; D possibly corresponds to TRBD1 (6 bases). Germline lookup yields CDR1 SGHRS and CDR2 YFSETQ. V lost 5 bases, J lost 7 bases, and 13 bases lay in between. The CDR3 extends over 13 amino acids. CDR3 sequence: CASRTGYGQPQHF. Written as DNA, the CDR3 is TGCGCCAGCAGGACAGGTTACGGGCAGCCCCAGCATTTT.

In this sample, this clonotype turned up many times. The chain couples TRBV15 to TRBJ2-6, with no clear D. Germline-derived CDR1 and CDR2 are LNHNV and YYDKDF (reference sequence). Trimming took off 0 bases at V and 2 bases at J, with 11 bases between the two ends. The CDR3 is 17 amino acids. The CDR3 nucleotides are TGTGCCACCAGCAGAGAATACACAATCCCTGGGGCCAACGTCCTGACTTTC. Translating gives CATSREYTIPGANVLTF.

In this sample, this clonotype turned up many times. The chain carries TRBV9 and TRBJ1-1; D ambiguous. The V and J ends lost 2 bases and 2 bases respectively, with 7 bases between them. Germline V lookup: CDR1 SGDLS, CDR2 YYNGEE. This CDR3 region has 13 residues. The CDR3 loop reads CASSVLGNTEAFF. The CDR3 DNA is TGTGCCAGCAGCGTGTTAGGTAACACTGAAGCTTTCTTT.

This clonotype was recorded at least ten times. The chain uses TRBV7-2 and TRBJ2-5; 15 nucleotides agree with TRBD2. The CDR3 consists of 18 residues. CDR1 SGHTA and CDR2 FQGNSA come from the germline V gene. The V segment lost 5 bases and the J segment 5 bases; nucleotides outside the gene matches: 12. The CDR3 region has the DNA TGTGCCAGCAGCCAACCTGGGACTAGCGGGAGGCCCTGGGAGACCCAGTACTTC. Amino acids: CASSQPGTSGRPWETQYF.

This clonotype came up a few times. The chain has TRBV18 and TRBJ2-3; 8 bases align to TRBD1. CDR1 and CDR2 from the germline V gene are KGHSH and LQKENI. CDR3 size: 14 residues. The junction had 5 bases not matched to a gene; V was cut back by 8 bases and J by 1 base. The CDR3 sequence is CASASTGGTDTQYF. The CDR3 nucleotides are TGTGCCAGCGCATCGACAGGGGGCACAGATACGCAGTATTTT.

The CDR3 sequence is CASSTGQGYGYTF. In nucleotides, the CDR3 is TGTGCCAGCAGTACGGGACAGGGCTATGGCTACACCTTC. The V gene is TRBV6-6, the J gene TRBJ1-2; 9 nucleotides line up with TRBD1. The CDR3 totals 13 residues. CDR1 is MNHNY and CDR2 is SVGAGI in the germline V gene (reference sequence). V trimming: 5 bases; J trimming: 4 bases; junction bases outside the gene matches: 2.

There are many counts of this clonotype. The CDR3 region has the DNA TGTGCCAGTAGTCCACGGACGGCTAGCTCCTATAATTCACCCCTCCACTTT. It encodes CASSPRTASSYNSPLHF. The chain joins TRBV19 to TRBJ1-6; D ambiguous. Germline V gene lookup returns CDR1 LNHDA and CDR2 SQIVND (reference sequence). V was cut by 5 bases and J by 0 bases, with 14 bases left in between. This CDR3 spans 17 amino acids. Full variable domain (remainder filled in from reference TRBV19 and TRBJ1-6): DGGITQSPKYLFRKEGQNVTLSCEQNLNHDAMYWYRQDPGQGLRLIYYSQIVNDFQKGDIAEGYSVSREKKESFPLTVTSAQKNPTAFYLCASSPRTASSYNSPLHFGNGTRLTVT.

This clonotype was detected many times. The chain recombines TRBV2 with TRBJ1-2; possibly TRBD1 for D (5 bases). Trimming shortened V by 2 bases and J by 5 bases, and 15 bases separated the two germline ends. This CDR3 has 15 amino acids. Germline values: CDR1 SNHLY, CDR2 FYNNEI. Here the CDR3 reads CASSESLTGRYGYTF. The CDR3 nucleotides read TGTGCCAGCAGTGAATCCCTCACAGGTCGATATGGCTACACCTTC.

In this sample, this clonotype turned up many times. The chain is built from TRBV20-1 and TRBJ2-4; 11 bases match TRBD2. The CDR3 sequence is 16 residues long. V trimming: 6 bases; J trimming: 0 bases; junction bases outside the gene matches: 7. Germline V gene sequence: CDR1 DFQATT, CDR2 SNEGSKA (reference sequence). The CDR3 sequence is CSADSGGALAKNIQYF. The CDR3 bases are TGCAGTGCAGATAGCGGGGGGGCTCTAGCCAAAAACATTCAGTACTTC.

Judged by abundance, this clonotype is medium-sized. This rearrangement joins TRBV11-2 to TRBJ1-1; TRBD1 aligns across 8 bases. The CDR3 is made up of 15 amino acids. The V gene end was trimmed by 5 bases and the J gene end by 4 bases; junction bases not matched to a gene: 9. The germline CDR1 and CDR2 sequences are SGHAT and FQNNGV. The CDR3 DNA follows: TGTGCCAGCAGCCGGAGGACAGGGTCGTCCACTGAAGCTTTCTTT. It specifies CASSRRTGSSTEAFF.

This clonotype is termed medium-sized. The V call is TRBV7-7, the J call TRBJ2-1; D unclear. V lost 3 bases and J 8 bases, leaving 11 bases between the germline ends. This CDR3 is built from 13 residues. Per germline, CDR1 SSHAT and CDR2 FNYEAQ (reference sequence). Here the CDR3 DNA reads TGTGCCAGCAGCTTGTCCATAGCTGATGAGCAGTTCTTC. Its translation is CASSLSIADEQFF.

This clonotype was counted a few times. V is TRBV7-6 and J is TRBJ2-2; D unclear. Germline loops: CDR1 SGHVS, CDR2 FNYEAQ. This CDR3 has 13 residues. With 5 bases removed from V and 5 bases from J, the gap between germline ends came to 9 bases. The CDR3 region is CASSPPRTGELFF. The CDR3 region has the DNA TGTGCCAGCAGCCCACCAAGGACCGGGGAGCTGTTTTTT.

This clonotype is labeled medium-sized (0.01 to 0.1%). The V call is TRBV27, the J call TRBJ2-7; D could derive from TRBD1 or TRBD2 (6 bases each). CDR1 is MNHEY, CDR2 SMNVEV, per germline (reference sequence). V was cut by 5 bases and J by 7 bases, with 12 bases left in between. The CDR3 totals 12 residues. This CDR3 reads CASSKGGGEQYF. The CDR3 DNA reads TGTGCCAGCAGTAAGGGGGGAGGTGAGCAGTACTTC.

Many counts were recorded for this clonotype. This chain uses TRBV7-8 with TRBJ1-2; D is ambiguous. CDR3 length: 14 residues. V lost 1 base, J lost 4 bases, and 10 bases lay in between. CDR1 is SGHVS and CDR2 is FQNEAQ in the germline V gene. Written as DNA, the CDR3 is TGTGCCAGCAGCTTAGGGAGTGGTTCCTATGGCTACACCTTC. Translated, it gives CASSLGSGSYGYTF.

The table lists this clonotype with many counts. The CDR3 nucleotides read TGTGCCAGCAGCTTGTATGAGGGAGGCTCCTATAATTCACCCCTCCACTTT. This gives the protein CASSLYEGGSYNSPLHF. The genes are TRBV7-9 and TRBJ1-6; D gene unclear. Germline V lookup: CDR1 SEHNR, CDR2 FQNEAQ (reference sequence). The CDR3 loop spans 17 amino acids. Trimming pared 3 bases from V and 0 bases from J, leaving 12 bases between.

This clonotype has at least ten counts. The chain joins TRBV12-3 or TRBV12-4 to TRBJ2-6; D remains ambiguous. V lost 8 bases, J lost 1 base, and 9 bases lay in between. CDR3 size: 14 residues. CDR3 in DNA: TGTGCCAGCGGCCAGAGGTCTGGGGCCAACGTCCTGACTTTC. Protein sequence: CASGQRSGANVLTF.

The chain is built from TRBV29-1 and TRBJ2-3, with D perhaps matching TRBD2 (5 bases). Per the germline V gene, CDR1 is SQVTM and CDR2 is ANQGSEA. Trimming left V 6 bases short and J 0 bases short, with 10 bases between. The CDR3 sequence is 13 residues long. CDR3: CSVRGSSTDTQYF. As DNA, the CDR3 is TGCAGCGTCCGGGGATCTAGCACAGATACGCAGTATTTT.

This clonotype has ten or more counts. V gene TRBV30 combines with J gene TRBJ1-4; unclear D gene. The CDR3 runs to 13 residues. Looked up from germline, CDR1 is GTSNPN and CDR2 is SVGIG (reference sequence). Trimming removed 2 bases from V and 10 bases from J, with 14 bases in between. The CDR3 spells CAWSMTEKGKLFF. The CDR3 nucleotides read TGTGCCTGGAGTATGACCGAAAAAGGAAAACTGTTTTTT.

CDR3 in amino acids: CASRLRSSYNEQFF. The CDR3, as DNA: TGTGCCAGCAGGTTAAGGAGCTCCTACAATGAGCAGTTCTTC. This chain joins TRBV7-9 and TRBJ2-1; D ambiguous. This CDR3 is 14 amino acids long. V lost 6 bases and J lost 0, with 9 bases in between. Germline V gene sequence: CDR1 SEHNR, CDR2 FQNEAQ (reference sequence).

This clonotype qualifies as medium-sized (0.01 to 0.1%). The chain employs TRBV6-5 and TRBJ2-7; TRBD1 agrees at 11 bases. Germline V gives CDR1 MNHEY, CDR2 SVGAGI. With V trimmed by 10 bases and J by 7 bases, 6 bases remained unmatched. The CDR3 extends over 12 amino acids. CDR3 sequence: CATGQGAKEQYF. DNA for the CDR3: TGTGCCACCGGACAGGGGGCGAAAGAGCAGTACTTC.

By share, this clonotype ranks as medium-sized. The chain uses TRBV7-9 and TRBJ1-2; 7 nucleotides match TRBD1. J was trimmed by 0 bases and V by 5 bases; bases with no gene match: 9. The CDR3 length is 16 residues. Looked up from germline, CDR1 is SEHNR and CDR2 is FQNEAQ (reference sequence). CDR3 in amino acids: CASSMGTVRPNYGYTF. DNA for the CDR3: TGTGCCAGCAGCATGGGGACAGTTCGCCCTAACTATGGCTACACCTTC.

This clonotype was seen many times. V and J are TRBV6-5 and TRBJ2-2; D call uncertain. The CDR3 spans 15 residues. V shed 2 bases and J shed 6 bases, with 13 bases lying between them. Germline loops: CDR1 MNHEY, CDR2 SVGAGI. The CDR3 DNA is TGTGCCAGCAGTTACCGAATCGGTGTTGCCGGGGAGCTGTTTTTT. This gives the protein CASSYRIGVAGELFF.

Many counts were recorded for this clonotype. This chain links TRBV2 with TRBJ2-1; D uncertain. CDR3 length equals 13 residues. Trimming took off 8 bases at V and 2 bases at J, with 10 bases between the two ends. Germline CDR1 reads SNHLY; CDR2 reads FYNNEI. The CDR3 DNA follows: TGTGCCAGCGGAAGTCTAGCCTACAATGAGCAGTTCTTC. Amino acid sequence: CASGSLAYNEQFF.

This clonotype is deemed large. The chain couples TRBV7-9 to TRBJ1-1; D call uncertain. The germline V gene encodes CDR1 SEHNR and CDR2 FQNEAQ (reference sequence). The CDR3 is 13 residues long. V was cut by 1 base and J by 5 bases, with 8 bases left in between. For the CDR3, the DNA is TGTGCCAGCAGCTTAGATTCACGGACTGAAGCTTTCTTT. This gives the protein CASSLDSRTEAFF.